The clone carrying this T cell receptor (beta chain) was observed a few times. This entry is derived from a study of cytotoxic CD8 clonotypes in ibrutinib-treated CLL. V was cut by 2 bases and J by 6 bases, with 14 bases left in between. Germline CDR1 is MNHNS and CDR2 is SASEGT. CDR3 size: 14 residues. Sequenced by immunoSEQ multiplex PCR; TCRdb stores in-frame clones only, minus some. The sample includes some 200,000 clones, around 75% of them seen just once. The source is a human donor with chronic lymphocytic leukemia. The chain links TRBV6-1 to TRBJ2-7; a weak D match, TRBD1 (5 bases). Sequenced material: PBMCs, taken after 12 months of ibrutinib treatment. In nucleotides, the CDR3 is TGTGCCAGCAGTGAATTTGGGGCCGGCGGCGAGCAGTACTTC. Translated: CASSEFGAGGEQYF.